A selection of T cell receptor beta chains follows, all from one sample in a study of memory CD4+ T cells and cytomegalovirus serostatus. Assay used: immunoSEQ multiplex PCR; TCRdb lists only in-frame clones, some missing. The sample lists approximately 88,000 clones, under 90% occurring once. The sequenced sample was memory CD4+ T cells from blood. The receptors originated from an adult in good health and CMV-seropositive. The CDR3 runs from the conserved cysteine through the conserved F or W. Each record gives: CDR3 length, V gene, J gene, D gene, clone size, CDR3 protein, CDR3 DNA. D genes are given only for firm matches. Size is stated for part of the rows, as once, few or many counts, or as a class when the clone is expanded.

>13|TRBV10-3|TRBJ1-1|TRBD1|-
CAISRQGDTEAFF
TGTGCCATCAGTCGACAGGGGGACACTGAAGCTTTCTTT
>15|TRBV7-7|TRBJ2-1|TRBD2|-
CASSPDWTSGNEQFF
TGTGCTAGCAGCCCAGATTGGACTAGTGGAAATGAGCAGTTCTTC
>14|TRBV5-6|TRBJ2-5|-|once
CASSTTGWQETQYF
TGTGCCAGCAGCACAACAGGGTGGCAAGAGACCCAGTACTTC
>14|TRBV5-6|TRBJ1-4|TRBD1|-
CASSLKGAGEKLFF
TGTGCCAGCAGTCTTAAGGGGGCCGGAGAAAAACTGTTTTTT
>16|TRBV5-1|TRBJ1-3|-|-
CASSDVEGSSGNTIYF
TGCGCCAGCAGCGATGTGGAAGGGTCCTCTGGAAACACCATATATTTT
>15|TRBV27|TRBJ1-3|-|-
CASSLTGLGGNTIYF
TGTGCCAGCAGTTTGACCGGGTTGGGCGGAAACACCATATATTTT
>11|TRBV20-1|TRBJ2-7|TRBD1|-
CSALGLDREYF
TGCAGTGCTCTAGGGCTGGACAGGGAGTACTTC
>18|TRBV5-1|TRBJ2-5|TRBD2|-
CASSLSGRAGGAQETQYF
TGCGCCAGCAGCTTGAGCGGGAGGGCCGGGGGCGCACAAGAGACCCAGTACTTC
>11|TRBV2|TRBJ2-1|-|-
CASSRDNEQFF
TGTGCCAGCAGTCGAGACAATGAGCAGTTCTTC
>13|TRBV29-1|TRBJ2-7|TRBD1|-
CSVPGTGGDEQYF
TGCAGCGTCCCCGGGACAGGGGGCGACGAGCAGTACTTC
>15|TRBV7-9|TRBJ2-3|TRBD2|-
CASSLGGRARDTQYF
TGTGCCAGCAGCTTGGGCGGGAGGGCCAGGGATACGCAGTATTTT
>15|TRBV4-2|TRBJ2-1|-|-
CASSQEGSTYNEQFF
TGTGCCAGCAGCCAAGAGGGGAGTACCTACAATGAGCAGTTCTTC
>13|TRBV6-5|TRBJ2-7|-|-
CASRTGTAYEQYF
TGTGCCAGCAGAACTGGGACGGCCTACGAGCAGTACTTC
>16|TRBV5-6|TRBJ1-3|-|-
CASSWGRNPLGNTIYF
TGTGCCAGCAGCTGGGGAAGGAACCCGTTAGGAAACACCATATATTTT
>15|TRBV5-4|TRBJ2-5|TRBD2|-
CASSLDTSGIETQYF
TGTGCCAGCAGCTTGGATACTAGCGGGATAGAGACCCAGTACTTC
>15|TRBV5-1|TRBJ1-4|-|once
CASSNMGQGFEKLFF
TGCGCCAGCAGCAACATGGGACAAGGATTTGAAAAACTGTTTTTT
>14|TRBV5-1|TRBJ1-1|TRBD1|once
CASSPGQETTEAFF
TGCGCCAGCAGCCCGGGACAGGAGACGACTGAAGCTTTCTTT
>14|TRBV2|TRBJ1-5|TRBD1|few
CASSPTGGRQPQHF
TGTGCCAGCAGCCCGACAGGGGGCCGGCAGCCCCAGCATTTT
>15|TRBV18|TRBJ1-1|-|-
CASSPPSVGNTEAFF
TGTGCCAGCTCACCACCTAGTGTCGGGAACACTGAAGCTTTCTTT
>14|TRBV7-2|TRBJ2-7|-|-
CASSQGAGQYEQYF
TGTGCCAGCAGCCAAGGGGCAGGTCAATACGAGCAGTACTTC
>16|TRBV28|TRBJ2-2|-|-
CASSPAGTLGTGELFF
TGTGCCAGCAGTCCAGCCGGGACCCTAGGGACCGGGGAGCTGTTTTTT
>17|TRBV10-3|TRBJ2-6|TRBD1|-
CAISSEKGAVGANVLTF
TGTGCCATCAGTTCCGAGAAGGGGGCGGTTGGGGCCAACGTCCTGACTTTC
>13|TRBV5-1|TRBJ2-7|-|-
CASSFQGSDEQYF
TGCGCCAGCAGCTTCCAGGGTAGCGACGAGCAGTACTTC
>15|TRBV18|TRBJ1-2|-|-
CASSPYFTSDYGYTF
TGTGCCAGCTCACCCTATTTCACATCGGACTATGGCTACACCTTC
>18|TRBV19|TRBJ2-1|TRBD1|-
CASSTPGQGAGGYNEQFF
TGTGCCAGTAGTACCCCGGGACAGGGGGCCGGCGGTTACAATGAGCAGTTCTTC
>14|TRBV5-4|TRBJ2-2|-|-
CASSPGSMTGELFF
TGTGCCAGCAGCCCTGGAAGCATGACCGGGGAGCTGTTTTTT
>15|TRBV9|TRBJ2-1|-|-
CASSVLGIVANEQFF
TGTGCCAGCAGCGTACTGGGAATAGTGGCAAATGAGCAGTTCTTC
>15|TRBV7-9|TRBJ2-7|TRBD1|-
CASSPVDRGDYEQYF
TGTGCCAGCAGCCCGGTCGACAGGGGGGACTACGAGCAGTACTTC
>12|TRBV30|TRBJ1-1|-|few
CAWSVVGGYAFF
TGTGCCTGGAGTGTCGTAGGGGGTTACGCTTTCTTT
>15|TRBV29-1|TRBJ2-3|TRBD2|-
CSVEGGFTYTDTQYF
TGCAGCGTTGAGGGGGGGTTTACTTACACAGATACGCAGTATTTT
>13|TRBV7-3|TRBJ2-2|-|-
CASSQLNTGELFF
TGTGCCAGCAGCCAGCTAAACACCGGGGAGCTGTTTTTT
>16|TRBV27|TRBJ2-3|TRBD2|-
CASSPGLAGALGTQYF
TGTGCCAGCAGTCCGGGACTAGCGGGAGCGTTGGGGACGCAGTATTTT
>14|TRBV6-6|TRBJ2-2|-|-
CASSSPAETGELFF
TGTGCCAGCAGTTCACCTGCGGAAACCGGGGAGCTGTTTTTT
>14|TRBV19|TRBJ1-4|-|-
CASSAITTNEKLFF
TGTGCCAGTAGTGCGATCACCACTAATGAAAAACTGTTTTTT
>15|TRBV28|TRBJ2-7|TRBD2|-
CASSPRGAGVIEQYF
TGTGCCAGCAGTCCCCGTGGAGCGGGAGTTATCGAGCAGTACTTC
>12|TRBV27|TRBJ2-1|-|once
CASSLEGTKQFF
TGTGCCAGCAGTTTAGAGGGCACAAAGCAGTTCTTC
>15|TRBV2|TRBJ2-3|TRBD2|-
CASSDAGGSTDTQYF
TGTGCCAGCAGTGACGCGGGAGGCAGCACAGATACGCAGTATTTT
>16|TRBV15|TRBJ2-7|-|once
CATSRATGTGTYEQYF
TGTGCCACCAGCAGGGCTACCGGGACGGGGACCTACGAGCAGTACTTC
>14|TRBV28|TRBJ1-2|-|-
CASNSRQADYGYTF
TGTGCCAGCAACTCAAGACAGGCAGACTATGGCTACACCTTC
>13|TRBV9|TRBJ1-2|TRBD1|-
CASSARTGGGYTF
TGTGCCAGCAGCGCCCGGACAGGGGGGGGCTACACCTTC
>15|TRBV19|TRBJ2-1|-|-
CASRKRREPYNEQFF
TGTGCCAGTAGAAAGAGACGGGAGCCTTACAATGAGCAGTTCTTC
>13|TRBV27|TRBJ1-2|-|-
CASSLSGVSGYTF
TGTGCCAGCAGTTTATCGGGGGTTAGCGGCTACACCTTC